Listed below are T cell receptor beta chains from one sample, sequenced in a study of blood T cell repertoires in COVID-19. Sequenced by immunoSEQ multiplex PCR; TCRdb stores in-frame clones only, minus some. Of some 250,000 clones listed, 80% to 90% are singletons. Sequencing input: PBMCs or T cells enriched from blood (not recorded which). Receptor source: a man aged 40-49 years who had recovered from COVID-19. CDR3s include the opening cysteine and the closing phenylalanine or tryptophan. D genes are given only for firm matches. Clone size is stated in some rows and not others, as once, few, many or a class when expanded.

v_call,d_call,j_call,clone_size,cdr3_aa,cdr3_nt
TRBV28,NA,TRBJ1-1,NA,CASSFLSAGVLNTEAFF,TGTGCCAGCAGTTTTTTATCGGCAGGGGTGTTGAACACTGAAGCTTTCTTT
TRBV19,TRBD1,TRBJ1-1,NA,CASSTEHRGAEAFF,TGTGCCAGTAGTACAGAACACAGGGGGGCTGAAGCTTTCTTT
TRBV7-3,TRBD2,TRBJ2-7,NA,CASSLSGRTDEQYF,TGTGCCAGCAGCTTAAGCGGGAGAACCGACGAGCAGTACTTC
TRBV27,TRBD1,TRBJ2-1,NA,CASSPTGPTYNEQFF,TGTGCCAGCAGTCCGACAGGGCCGACCTACAATGAGCAGTTCTTC
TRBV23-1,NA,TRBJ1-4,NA,CASSHSFPGGGFNEKLFF,TGCGCCAGCAGTCATTCTTTCCCGGGAGGGGGGTTTAATGAAAAACTGTTTTTT
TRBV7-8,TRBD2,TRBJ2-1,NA,CASSLSWREVYNEQFF,TGTGCCAGCAGCTTATCCTGGCGGGAGGTCTACAATGAGCAGTTCTTC
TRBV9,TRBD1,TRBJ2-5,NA,CASSSWTGEARETQYF,TGTGCCAGCAGCTCTTGGACAGGGGAGGCTCGGGAGACCCAGTACTTC
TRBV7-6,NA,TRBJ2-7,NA,CASSPSGLHEQYF,TGTGCCAGCAGCCCGTCGGGACTCCACGAGCAGTACTTC
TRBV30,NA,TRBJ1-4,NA,CAWIPGGVGEKLFF,TGTGCCTGGATCCCGGGGGGTGTGGGGGAAAAACTGTTTTTT
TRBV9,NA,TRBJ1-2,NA,CASSVQEGNYGYTF,TGTGCCAGCAGCGTTCAGGAGGGAAACTATGGCTACACCTTC
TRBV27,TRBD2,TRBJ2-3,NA,CASSLSPSGRSDTQYF,TGTGCCAGCAGTTTATCGCCTAGCGGGAGATCCGATACGCAGTATTTT
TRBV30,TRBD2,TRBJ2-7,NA,CAWSRGGSEQYF,TGTGCCTGGAGTCGGGGGGGATCCGAGCAGTACTTC
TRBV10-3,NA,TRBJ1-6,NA,CAISDPWGYSPLHF,TGTGCCATCAGTGATCCTTGGGGCTATTCACCCCTCCACTTT
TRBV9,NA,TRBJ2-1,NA,CASSPSSVSYNEQFF,TGTGCCAGCAGCCCCAGTAGCGTCTCCTACAATGAGCAGTTCTTC
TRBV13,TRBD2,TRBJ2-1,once,CASVSSLGRADNEQFF,TGTGCCAGCGTAAGTTCGCTTGGGAGGGCGGACAATGAGCAGTTCTTC
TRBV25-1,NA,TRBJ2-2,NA,CASSDLKRDYTGELFF,TGTGCCAGCAGTGATTTGAAGAGAGACTACACCGGGGAGCTGTTTTTT
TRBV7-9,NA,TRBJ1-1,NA,CASSLARTHTEAFF,TGTGCCAGCAGCTTAGCTAGAACCCACACTGAAGCTTTCTTT
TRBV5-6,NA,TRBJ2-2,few,CASSSKLVAGELFF,TGTGCCAGCAGCTCCAAACTCGTCGCCGGGGAGCTGTTTTTT
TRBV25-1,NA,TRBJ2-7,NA,CASSESAAGWPYEQYF,TGTGCCAGCAGTGAGTCTGCCGCAGGGTGGCCCTACGAGCAGTACTTC
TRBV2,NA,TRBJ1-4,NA,CASRGQPKGEKLFF,TGTGCCAGCAGGGGACAACCGAAGGGTGAAAAACTGTTTTTT
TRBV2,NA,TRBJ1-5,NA,CASIIDRSRNQPQHF,TGTGCCAGCATAATTGACAGGAGTAGGAATCAGCCCCAGCATTTT
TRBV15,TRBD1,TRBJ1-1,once,CATSRGGTGVRAFF,TGTGCCACCAGCAGAGGGGGGACAGGGGTGAGAGCTTTCTTT
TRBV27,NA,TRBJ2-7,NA,CASSLSVSSYEQYF,TGTGCCAGCAGTTTATCCGTGAGCTCCTACGAGCAGTACTTC
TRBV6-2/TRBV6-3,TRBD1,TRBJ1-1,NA,CASSYSGRGLSAFF,TGTGCCAGCAGTTACTCGGGTAGGGGGCTCTCAGCTTTCTTT
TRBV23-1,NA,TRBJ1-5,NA,CASSPGTFINQPQHF,TGCGCCAGCAGTCCCGGGACTTTCATCAATCAGCCCCAGCATTTT
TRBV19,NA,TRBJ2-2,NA,CASSWGQTNTGELFF,TGTGCCAGTAGCTGGGGACAAACGAACACCGGGGAGCTGTTTTTT
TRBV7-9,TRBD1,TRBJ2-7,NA,CASSQDRGVDYEQYF,TGTGCCAGCAGCCAAGACAGGGGAGTTGATTACGAGCAGTACTTC
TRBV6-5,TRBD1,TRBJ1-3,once,CASSFGQGVWGNTIYF,TGTGCCAGCAGTTTTGGACAGGGGGTGTGGGGAAACACCATATATTTT
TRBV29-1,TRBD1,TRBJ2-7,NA,CSVTGTGSYEQYF,TGCAGCGTTACCGGGACAGGGTCCTACGAGCAGTACTTC
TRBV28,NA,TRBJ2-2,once,CASTSTVGGTGELFF,TGTGCCAGCACCTCCACTGTCGGGGGCACCGGGGAGCTGTTTTTT
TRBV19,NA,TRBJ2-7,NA,CASSIDRYWRQELSYEQYF,TGTGCCAGTAGTATAGATCGGTACTGGAGACAGGAGCTCTCCTACGAGCAGTACTTC
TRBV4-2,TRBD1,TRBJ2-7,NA,CASSQDPSRGSSYEQYF,TGTGCCAGCAGCCAAGACCCGAGCAGGGGGTCTTCCTACGAGCAGTACTTC
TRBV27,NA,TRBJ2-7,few,CASTSTTLLSEQYF,TGTGCCAGCACCTCGACTACCCTCCTGTCCGAGCAGTACTTC
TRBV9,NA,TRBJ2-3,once,CASSTSRSLGKNLMTDTQYF,TGTGCCAGCAGCACCTCTCGATCACTAGGAAAGAACTTAATGACAGATACGCAGTATTTT
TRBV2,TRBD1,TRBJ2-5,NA,CASSARDRGPETQYF,TGTGCCAGCAGCGCCCGGGACAGGGGGCCGGAGACCCAGTACTTC
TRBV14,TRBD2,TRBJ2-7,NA,CASSQSGANTYEQYF,TGTGCCAGCAGTCAAAGCGGGGCTAACACCTACGAGCAGTACTTC
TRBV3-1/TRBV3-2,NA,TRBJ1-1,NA,CASSQGLLNTEAFF,TGTGCCAGCAGCCAAGGACTCTTGAACACTGAAGCTTTCTTT
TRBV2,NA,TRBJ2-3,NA,CASTGGRTDTQYF,TGTGCCAGCACCGGCGGCCGCACAGATACGCAGTATTTT
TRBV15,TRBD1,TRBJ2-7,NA,CATSSMTGGNSYEQYF,TGTGCCACCAGCAGCATGACAGGGGGCAACTCATACGAGCAGTACTTC
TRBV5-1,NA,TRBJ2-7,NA,CASTSVSYEQYF,TGCGCCAGCACTAGCGTATCCTACGAGCAGTACTTC
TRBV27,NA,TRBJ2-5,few,CASSLLFRSETQYF,TGTGCCAGCAGTTTATTGTTTAGATCCGAGACCCAGTACTTC
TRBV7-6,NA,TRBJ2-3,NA,CASSLTWGNSDTQYF,TGTGCCAGCAGCTTAACGTGGGGCAATTCAGATACGCAGTATTTT
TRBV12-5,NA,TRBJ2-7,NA,CASGGRVFYEQYF,TGTGCTAGTGGGGGCAGGGTTTTCTACGAGCAGTACTTC
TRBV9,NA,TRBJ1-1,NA,CASSVSQQGEAFF,TGTGCCAGCAGCGTGTCGCAACAGGGTGAAGCTTTCTTT
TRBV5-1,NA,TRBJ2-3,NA,CASTTSTLSTDTQYF,TGCGCCAGCACCACTAGCACCCTAAGCACAGATACGCAGTATTTT
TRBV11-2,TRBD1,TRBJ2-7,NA,CASSLVGFGTGGILLEQYF,TGTGCCAGCAGCTTAGTTGGTTTCGGGACAGGGGGAATCCTACTAGAGCAGTACTTC
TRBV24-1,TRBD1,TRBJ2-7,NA,CATSDAGQGAYEQYF,TGTGCCACCAGTGATGCGGGACAGGGGGCATACGAGCAGTACTTC
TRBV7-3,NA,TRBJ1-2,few,CASSLTIGDNGYTF,TGTGCCAGCAGCTTAACGATAGGGGACAATGGCTACACCTTC
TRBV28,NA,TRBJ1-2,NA,CASSRGHGYGYTF,TGTGCCAGCAGTCGAGGACACGGCTATGGCTACACCTTC
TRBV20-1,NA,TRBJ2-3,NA,CSAQSTDTQYF,TGCAGTGCCCAGAGCACAGATACGCAGTATTTT
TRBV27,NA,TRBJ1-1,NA,CATSGSAEAFF,TGTGCCACATCGGGTAGCGCTGAAGCTTTCTTT
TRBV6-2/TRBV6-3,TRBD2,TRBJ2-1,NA,CASSYHRTSGTVNEQFF,TGTGCCAGCAGTTACCACCGGACTAGCGGGACGGTCAATGAGCAGTTCTTC
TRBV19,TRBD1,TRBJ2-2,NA,CATATGGHTGELFF,TGTGCCACCGCGACAGGGGGCCACACCGGGGAGCTGTTTTTT
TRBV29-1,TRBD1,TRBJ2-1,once,CSVEGGRGRYNEQFF,TGCAGCGTTGAGGGCGGCAGGGGGAGATACAATGAGCAGTTCTTC
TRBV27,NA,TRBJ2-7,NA,CASSRTYEGYEQYF,TGTGCCAGCAGTAGGACCTACGAGGGATACGAGCAGTACTTC
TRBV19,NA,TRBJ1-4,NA,CASSGTRSYEKLFF,TGTGCCAGTAGTGGGACAAGGAGTTATGAAAAACTGTTTTTT
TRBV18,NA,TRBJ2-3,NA,CASSPRTEGTDTQYF,TGTGCCAGCTCACCGCGGACTGAGGGCACAGATACGCAGTATTTT
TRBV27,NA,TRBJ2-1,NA,CASRGSPNNEQFF,TGTGCCAGCCGGGGGTCACCAAACAATGAGCAGTTCTTC
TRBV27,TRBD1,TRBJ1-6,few,CASSSTGGLDSPLHF,TGTGCCAGCAGTTCGACAGGGGGCCTCGATTCACCCCTCCACTTT
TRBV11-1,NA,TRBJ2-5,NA,CASSLNGWDIETQYF,TGTGCCAGCAGCTTAAATGGATGGGACATAGAGACCCAGTACTTC